This TCR beta chain is from a study of blood T cell repertoires in COVID-19. Method: immunoSEQ multiplex PCR; TCRdb's copy keeps in-frame clones and lacks some. In the table there are fewer than 200,000 clones, approximately 82% of which are singletons. CDR1 is SGHVS and CDR2 is FQNEAQ in the germline V gene. The ends lost 5 bases at V and 0 bases at J; junction bases unmatched: 17. The CDR3 has 20 residues. The clonotype comes from a man in his forties or fifties who had recovered from COVID-19. The chain is built from TRBV7-8 and TRBJ1-5, with 9 bases identical to TRBD1. The sequencing sample was made of PBMCs or T cells enriched from blood (not recorded which). The CDR3 loop reads CASSHDWGTGNLYSNQPQHF. CDR3 coding DNA: TGTGCCAGCAGCCACGATTGGGGGACAGGGAATCTTTATAGCAATCAGCCCCAGCATTTT.